These 30 T cell receptor beta chains originate from one sample sequenced in a study of T cell changes during pregnancy in multiple sclerosis. The table came from immunoSEQ multiplex PCR; TCRdb's copy has only in-frame clones and leaves some out. The sample holds around 66,000 clones, 91% seen once. Sequenced material: peripheral blood, taken in the third trimester of pregnancy. The receptors here all came from a female donor in good health, enrolled as a control in a pregnancy study.

Turning to this clone: Sequence at one end of the junction differs from germline and may be a read error. This chain connects TRBV5-8 to TRBJ2-1, with 10 bases aligning to TRBD2. Germline values: CDR1 SGHTS, CDR2 YDEGEE. This CDR3 comprises 17 residues. CDR3 protein: CASTGLAVSLSYNEQFF. The CDR3 bases are TGTGCGAGCACAGGACTAGCGGTCTCCTTATCCTACAATGAGCAGTTCTTC.

The V gene is TRBV10-3, the J gene TRBJ2-7; TRBD2 agrees at 10 bases. The trim removed 10 bases at V and 4 bases at J, leaving 7 bases unmatched. CDR3 length equals 13 residues. Germline values: CDR1 ENHRY, CDR2 SYGVKD. The CDR3 reads CASRAGGGYEQYF. The DNA for the CDR3 is TGTGCCAGCAGAGCGGGAGGGGGATACGAGCAGTACTTC.

The chain employs TRBV20-1 and TRBJ2-1, with TRBD1 matching over 7 bases. The J segment lost 10 bases and the V segment lost 4 bases, leaving 4 bases of the junction unmatched. From germline, CDR1 is DFQATT and CDR2 SNEGSKA (reference sequence). The CDR3 spans 11 residues. CDR3 nucleotides: TGCAGTGCTACTGACAGGGTAGAGCAGTTCTTC. It specifies CSATDRVEQFF.

This clone was counted between two and nine times. V is TRBV5-1 and J is TRBJ1-1; D perhaps matches TRBD1 (6 bases). The V end lost 2 bases, the J end lost 4 bases, and 12 bases lay between the germline ends. This CDR3 region has 14 residues. The V gene's germline CDR1 is SGHRS and CDR2 YFSETQ. The CDR3 DNA sequence: TGCGCCAGCAGCTTCACAGGGCGGTCCACTGAAGCTTTCTTT. As protein: CASSFTGRSTEAFF.

The chain employs TRBV5-1 and TRBJ2-5, with 9 bases identical to TRBD2. The germline CDR1 and CDR2 sequences are SGHRS and YFSETQ. The CDR3 runs to 14 residues. V was clipped by 5 bases and J by 5 bases; unmatched bases: 7. CDR3 sequence reads: CASRMGLAGETQYF. The CDR3, as DNA: TGCGCCAGCAGAATGGGACTAGCAGGGGAGACCCAGTACTTC.

CDR3 residues: CASSLARTDTQYF. The CDR3 DNA reads TGTGCCAGCAGCCTGGCCAGGACAGATACGCAGTATTTT. V gene TRBV7-9 combines with J gene TRBJ2-3; D ambiguous. The CDR3 runs 13 residues. CDR1 is SEHNR and CDR2 is FQNEAQ in the germline V gene (reference sequence). The V end was cut by 5 bases, the J end by 3 bases, with 9 bases between.

The chain uses TRBV11-2 and TRBJ1-2; D unclear. CDR1 and CDR2 from the germline V gene are SGHAT and FQNNGV. This CDR3 contains 14 residues. Trimming left V 3 bases short and J 0 bases short, with 8 bases between. The DNA for the CDR3 is TGTGCCAGCAGCTTCTCAGAAGCTAACTATGGCTACACCTTC. It yields the protein CASSFSEANYGYTF.

The chain has TRBV7-9 and TRBJ2-2, with TRBD1 identical over 9 bases. The V gene end was trimmed by 6 bases and the J gene end by 6 bases; junction bases not matched to a gene: 14. Germline V gene sequence: CDR1 SEHNR, CDR2 FQNEAQ (reference sequence). This CDR3 is built from 17 residues. The CDR3 DNA sequence: TGTGCCAGCAGTTCCCGGGACAGGGTCGGTCGCGCCGGGGAGCTGTTTTTT. Translated: CASSSRDRVGRAGELFF.

This clone was detected only once. V and J are TRBV6-6 and TRBJ2-7; 10 nucleotides match TRBD1. Germline V gene lookup returns CDR1 MNHNY and CDR2 SVGAGI (reference sequence). The CDR3 is 13 residues long. V trimming: 6 bases; J trimming: 4 bases; junction bases outside the gene matches: 3. CDR3: CASRTGGDYEQYF. The CDR3 region has the DNA TGTGCCAGCAGGACAGGGGGCGATTACGAGCAGTACTTC.

J is TRBJ1-6 and V is TRBV7-3; D gene unclear. Per germline, CDR1 SGHTA and CDR2 FQGTGA. The CDR3 has 13 amino acids. Trimming cost V 6 bases and J 8 bases, with 11 bases left between them. The CDR3 sequence: CASRPGADSPLHF. DNA of the CDR3: TGTGCCAGCAGACCGGGAGCAGATTCACCCCTCCACTTT.

A few counts support this clone. V and J are TRBV7-2 and TRBJ1-6; no clear D gene. The V gene's germline CDR1 is SGHTA and CDR2 FQGNSA. This CDR3 contains 12 residues. The V and J ends lost 6 bases and 12 bases respectively, with 12 bases between them. The CDR3 bases are TGTGCCAGCAGGCGAGCAAACGAACCCCTCCACTTT. Translation: CASRRANEPLHF.

The chain links TRBV19 to TRBJ2-2; 9 nucleotides align to TRBD1. J was trimmed by 5 bases and V by 7 bases; bases with no gene match: 8. The CDR3 length is 15 residues. Germline V gene data show CDR1 as LNHDA and CDR2 as SQIVND (reference sequence). CDR3 amino acids: CASKQGALGTGELFF. The CDR3, as DNA: TGTGCCAGTAAACAGGGGGCCTTAGGGACCGGGGAGCTGTTTTTT.

In this sample, this clone turned up once. An end of the junction does not agree with germline; a read error may underlie this. The chain combines TRBV7-8 with TRBJ1-4; D remains unclear. Germline V gene sequence: CDR1 SGHVS, CDR2 FQNEAQ. The CDR3 length is 15 residues. The chain's CDR3 is CASSLAAQRNEKLFF. The CDR3 nucleotides are TGTGCCAGCAGCTTAGCCGCGCAGCGTAATGAGAAACTGTTTTTT.

The chain combines TRBV28 with TRBJ1-2, with 10 bases aligning to TRBD1. Germline V CDR1 and CDR2: MDHEN, SYDVKM. Germline trimming cut 5 bases from V and 5 bases from J; bases unmatched to any gene: 5. The CDR3 runs to 14 residues. The DNA for the CDR3 is TGTGCCAGCAGTGGGAGGACAGGGGGATATGGCTACACCTTC. Amino acids: CASSGRTGGYGYTF.

The CDR3 loop reads CAITDRLNTEAFF. The CDR3 nucleotides are TGTGCCATCACGGACAGATTGAACACTGAAGCTTTCTTT. V and J are TRBV10-3 and TRBJ1-1; tentative D call: TRBD1 (6 bases). V dropped 7 bases and J dropped 0 bases, with 9 bases sitting between them. The germline CDR1 and CDR2 sequences are ENHRY and SYGVKD. The CDR3 runs 13 residues.

The rearrangement joins TRBV10-3 to TRBJ2-3, with D possibly matching TRBD2 (6 bases). Germline loops: CDR1 ENHRY, CDR2 SYGVKD. The V end was cut by 6 bases, the J end by 0 bases, with 16 bases between. This CDR3 has 16 residues. CDR3 nucleotides: TGTGCCATCAGCCCGGGACGGGAGATTAGCACAGATACGCAGTATTTT. It yields the protein CAISPGREISTDTQYF.

V gene TRBV7-3 combines with J gene TRBJ2-3; D gene ambiguous. The ends were cut back, 2 bases at V and 1 base at J, with 7 bases in the middle. Germline-derived CDR1 and CDR2 are SGHTA and FQGTGA. This CDR3 region has 14 residues. The DNA for the CDR3 is TGTGCCAGCAGCTTAGGGCAGGGCACAGATACGCAGTATTTT. Translation: CASSLGQGTDTQYF. Based on the CDR3 plus reference TRBV7-3 and TRBJ2-3, the full variable domain is GAGVSQTPSNKVTEKGKYVELRCDPISGHTALYWYRQSLGQGPEFLIYFQGTGAADDSGLPNDRFFAVRPEGSVSTLKIQRTERGDSAVYLCASSLGQGTDTQYFGPGTRLTVL.

The chain couples TRBV15 to TRBJ2-7; D unresolved. Trimming stripped 1 base from V and 5 bases from J, with 12 bases between. The germline V gene encodes CDR1 LNHNV and CDR2 YYDKDF (reference sequence). The CDR3 contains 14 residues. CDR3 loop: CATSRGLESHEQYF. The CDR3 DNA reads TGTGCCACCAGCAGAGGGCTAGAATCCCACGAGCAGTACTTC.

Of note for this clone: One junction end does not reproduce the germline sequence, and a read error may be involved. The V and J genes are TRBV29-1 and TRBJ2-1, with D possibly TRBD2 on 6 matching bases. Germline V gene lookup returns CDR1 SQVTM and CDR2 ANQGSEA. The CDR3 is 10 amino acids. For the CDR3, the DNA is TGCAGCGTTGAGTGGGCGGGGTTTATCTTC. Translating gives CSVEWAGFIF.

V gene TRBV4-1 combines with J gene TRBJ2-2, with a tentative D call TRBD1 (6 bases). The length of the CDR3 is 14 residues. Germline V lookup: CDR1 MGHRA, CDR2 YSYEKL. The V end lost 3 bases, the J end lost 4 bases, and 9 bases lay between the germline ends. The DNA for the CDR3 is TGCGCCAGCAGCCACAGGGGACCCACCGGGGAGCTGTTTTTT. It codes for CASSHRGPTGELFF.

This clone was detected a few times. The chain employs TRBV27 and TRBJ1-5; D perhaps matches TRBD1 (5 bases). CDR3 length equals 14 residues. Germline CDR1 is MNHEY and CDR2 is SMNVEV (reference sequence). The germline V and J ends were trimmed by 6 bases and 2 bases, with 11 bases remaining between them. CDR3 nucleotide sequence: TGTGCCAGCAGGCCAGGCAGGGGCAATCAGCCCCAGCATTTT. Translation: CASRPGRGNQPQHF.

The rearrangement links TRBV5-4 to TRBJ1-2; D call uncertain. Between the trimmed V and J ends, which lost 4 bases and 3 bases, there was a span of 4 bases. Germline V CDR1 and CDR2: SGHNT, YYREEE (reference sequence). The CDR3 has 11 residues. For the CDR3, the DNA is TGTGCCAGCAGCCGGGACTATGGCTACACCTTC. Protein sequence: CASSRDYGYTF.

This clone was recorded a few times. The chain combines TRBV30 with TRBJ2-2; D call uncertain. V gave up 1 base and J gave up 1 base, with 4 bases separating them. The CDR3 is 13 amino acids. The germline gives CDR1 GTSNPN, CDR2 SVGIG (reference sequence). The CDR3 reads CAWSAGNTGELFF. CDR3 DNA sequence: TGTGCCTGGAGTGCAGGGAACACCGGGGAGCTGTTTTTT.

This clone was counted once. The chain has TRBV28 and TRBJ1-5; D gene uncertain. This CDR3 region has 16 residues. The V and J ends lost 5 bases and 5 bases respectively, with 19 bases between them. The germline CDR1 and CDR2 sequences are MDHEN and SYDVKM. The CDR3 DNA is TGTGCCAGCAGTAAACTCAGAGGGCTTGTTCATCAGCCCCAGCATTTT. The encoded protein is CASSKLRGLVHQPQHF.

The chain joins TRBV4-1 to TRBJ2-7, with TRBD2 matching 14 bases. With V trimmed by 3 bases and J by 4 bases, 2 bases remained unmatched. This CDR3 is built from 15 residues. Per the germline V gene, CDR1 is MGHRA and CDR2 is YSYEKL. The CDR3 spells CASSQGTSGRYEQYF. DNA of the CDR3: TGCGCCAGCAGCCAGGGGACTAGCGGGAGATACGAGCAGTACTTC.

The chain recombines TRBV27 with TRBJ2-7; D gene unclear. There are 13 residues in the CDR3. V gave up 5 bases and J gave up 3 bases, with 11 bases separating them. The germline V gene encodes CDR1 MNHEY and CDR2 SMNVEV (reference sequence). The chain's CDR3 is CASSRGGDYEQYF. In DNA form, the CDR3 reads TGTGCCAGCAGTCGAGGCGGAGACTACGAGCAGTACTTC.

The genes are TRBV19 and TRBJ2-1; the match to TRBD1 covers 10 bases. With 9 bases clipped from V and 4 bases from J, the junction kept 6 bases outside the gene matches. The CDR3 consists of 14 residues. Germline V gives CDR1 LNHDA, CDR2 SQIVND (reference sequence). CDR3 in amino acids: CASAGTGVYNEQFF. The CDR3 DNA reads as TGTGCCAGCGCCGGGACAGGGGTGTACAATGAGCAGTTCTTC.

J is TRBJ1-2 and V is TRBV6-5; possibly TRBD1 for D (5 bases). This CDR3 spans 13 amino acids. In germline, CDR1 is MNHEY, CDR2 SVGAGI. Trimming left V 3 bases short and J 5 bases short, with 10 bases between. CDR3 nucleotides: TGTGCCAGCAGTTATGACAGATTATATGGCTACACCTTC. Residues: CASSYDRLYGYTF.

The chain employs TRBV28 and TRBJ2-7; possibly TRBD1 for D (5 bases). Trimming removed 4 bases at V and 2 bases at J, with 18 bases between. The CDR3 sequence is 16 residues long. Germline V gene lookup returns CDR1 MDHEN and CDR2 SYDVKM. CDR3 sequence reads: CASSSPLGQVPYEQYF. CDR3 nucleotides: TGTGCCAGCAGTTCCCCCTTGGGGCAGGTCCCCTACGAGCAGTACTTC.

The chain recombines TRBV19 with TRBJ1-2; weak D call: TRBD1 (6 bases). The CDR3 spans 16 residues. Germline assignment: CDR1 LNHDA and CDR2 SQIVND (reference sequence). Trimming left V 3 bases short and J 4 bases short, with 18 bases between. CDR3 in DNA: TGTGCCAGTAGTATTGTTGGCGGGGGGCGCTCCTATGGCTACACCTTC. Protein: CASSIVGGGRSYGYTF.